The 20 T cell receptor beta chains reported below all come from one sample, sequenced in a study of vaccination effects on CD4 cells after COVID-19. Sequencing was performed with immunoSEQ multiplex PCR; in TCRdb, only in-frame clones are kept and a portion is missing. Of roughly 56,000 clones listed, about 83% are singletons. The culture ran for 10 days, and then CD4+ T cells were isolated. No antigen has been assigned to these receptors. The sample in question was CD4+ T cells from PBMCs cultured without peptide, obtained before COVID-19 vaccination. These TCRs come from a human donor who received a COVID-19 vaccine.

This sequence joins TRBV14 and TRBJ2-3; D is unresolved. Trimming left V 1 base short and J 4 bases short, with 9 bases between. Per the germline V gene, CDR1 is SGHDN and CDR2 is FVKESK. CDR3 size: 14 residues. The DNA for the CDR3 is TGTGCCAGCAGCCAAGCCAGGCCACCAGATACGCAGTATTTT. It codes for CASSQARPPDTQYF.

V is TRBV2 and J is TRBJ2-2; the D call may be TRBD1 or TRBD2 (6 bases each). Trimming shortened V by 7 bases and J by 6 bases, and 15 bases separated the two germline ends. Germline lookup yields CDR1 SNHLY and CDR2 FYNNEI. The CDR3 has 14 amino acids. CDR3 nucleotides: TGTGCCAGCAACGGGGGCGCGAAGGCCGGGGAGCTGTTTTTT. Translated: CASNGGAKAGELFF.

The V call is TRBV14, the J call TRBJ2-4, with D unresolved. From germline, CDR1 is SGHDN and CDR2 FVKESK. Trimming cost V 4 bases and J 0 bases, with 7 bases left between them. This CDR3 region has 14 residues. The CDR3 coding sequence is TGTGCCAGCAGCCCCGTGGGAGCCAAAAACATTCAGTACTTC. Translation: CASSPVGAKNIQYF.

This clone was seen a single time. This sequence joins TRBV18 and TRBJ1-5; 8 nucleotides agree with TRBD1. Germline CDR1 reads KGHSH; CDR2 reads LQKENI. The CDR3 is made up of 17 amino acids. V shed 3 bases, J shed 0 bases, and the junction held 7 bases outside the gene matches. Here the CDR3 DNA reads TGTGCCAGCTCACCGGAGACAGGGGTTTATAGCAATCAGCCCCAGCATTTT. It specifies CASSPETGVYSNQPQHF.

The chain employs TRBV7-2 and TRBJ1-1; D is undetermined. Germline loops: CDR1 SGHTA, CDR2 FQGNSA. V lost 3 bases and J lost 5, with 10 bases in between. This CDR3 has 13 amino acids. The CDR3, as DNA: TGTGCCAGCAGCTTCGGAGCGGGGACTGAAGCTTTCTTT. This codes for CASSFGAGTEAFF.

This clone has just one count. The CDR3 DNA follows: TGCGCCAGCAGCCAAGATATGGGGGCCCAGGGCAATCAGCCCCAGCATTTT. Its protein is CASSQDMGAQGNQPQHF. The chain is built from TRBV4-3 and TRBJ1-5; TRBD1 is a possible D gene (6 bases). Germline CDR1 LGHNA, CDR2 YSLEER. CDR3 length: 17 residues. V was clipped by 0 bases and J by 2 bases, with 14 bases between them.

The chain employs TRBV6-1 and TRBJ2-7; D ambiguous. Germline V CDR1 and CDR2: MNHNS, SASEGT. The V and J ends lost 2 bases and 4 bases respectively, with 6 bases between them. This CDR3 region has 12 residues. CDR3 sequence: CASSETVYEQYV. In nucleotides, the CDR3 is TGTGCCAGCAGTGAAACGGTGTACGAGCAGTACGTC.

V is TRBV5-4 and J is TRBJ2-7; D remains ambiguous. Germline V lookup: CDR1 SGHNT, CDR2 YYREEE (reference sequence). The CDR3 has 13 amino acids. V lost 0 bases and J 7 bases, leaving 11 bases between the germline ends. CDR3 bases: TGTGCCAGCAGCTTGGCCATGGGTAAGGAGCAGTACGTC. This codes for CASSLAMGKEQYV.

The chain uses TRBV19 and TRBJ1-5, with a possible D match to TRBD1 (5 bases). This CDR3 has 15 amino acids. V was pared by 4 bases and J by 0 bases, with 10 bases between. CDR1 LNHDA and CDR2 SQIVND come from the germline V gene (reference sequence). The DNA for the CDR3 is TGTGCCAGTAGTACCCAGACAGCTAGCAATCAGCCCCAGCATTTT. Its translation: CASSTQTASNQPQHF.

The rearrangement uses TRBV5-1 and TRBJ2-7; 7 nucleotides align to TRBD1. Germline CDR1 and CDR2: SGHRS and YFSETQ. This CDR3 has 13 residues. The J segment lost 6 bases and the V segment lost 0 bases, leaving 3 bases of the junction unmatched. The CDR3 DNA follows: TGCGCCAGCAGCTTGGGGACAGGATCCGAGCAGTACGTC. Residues: CASSLGTGSEQYV.

Written as DNA, the CDR3 is TGTGCCAGCAGCTTCTCTCTAGACAATGAGCAGTTCTTC. Protein: CASSFSLDNEQFF. V gene TRBV11-2 combines with J gene TRBJ2-1; D is uncertain. Looked up from germline, CDR1 is SGHAT and CDR2 is FQNNGV. V lost 3 bases and J lost 5, with 8 bases in between. This CDR3 is built from 13 residues.

This clone was recorded a few times. The J gene is TRBJ2-7, the V gene TRBV11-2, with D perhaps being TRBD1 or TRBD2 (5 bases each). Germline CDR1 is SGHAT and CDR2 is FQNNGV. V was clipped by 4 bases and J by 6 bases, with 16 bases between them. CDR3 size: 14 residues. The DNA for the CDR3 is TGTGCCAGCAGCTCGGACATTTCTGGACTCGAGCAGTACGTC. This translates into CASSSDISGLEQYV.

This chain uses TRBV3-1 (or the pseudogene TRBV3-2) with TRBJ1-4, with D possibly TRBD1 on 6 matching bases. Trimming left V 0 bases short and J 8 bases short, with 10 bases between. Germline V gives CDR1 LGHDT, CDR2 YNNKEL (reference sequence). The length of the CDR3 is 14 residues. In DNA, the CDR3 is TGTGCCAGCAGCCAAGAAGGGGGGGGCGAAAAACTGTTTTTT. Protein: CASSQEGGGEKLFF.

The chain employs TRBV5-4 and TRBJ2-2; TRBD2 agrees at 12 bases. Germline V gene sequence: CDR1 SGHNT, CDR2 YYREEE (reference sequence). The J segment lost 5 bases and the V segment lost 3 bases, leaving 5 bases of the junction unmatched. The CDR3 sequence is 16 residues long. The DNA of the CDR3 is TGTGCCAGCAGCTCGGGGACTAGCGGGTTTACCGGGGAGCTGTTTTTT. Translating gives CASSSGTSGFTGELFF.

This clone was recorded a few times. The chain has TRBV5-1 and TRBJ1-1, with TRBD1 as a possible D gene (5 bases). The V gene lost 1 base and the J gene lost 3 bases, with 10 bases spanning the gap. The CDR3 has 14 amino acids. The germline CDR1 and CDR2 sequences are SGHRS and YFSETQ. The CDR3 loop reads CASSLIAQDTEAFF. In DNA form, the CDR3 reads TGCGCCAGCAGCTTGATTGCACAGGACACTGAAGCTTTCTTT.

The rearrangement links TRBV19 to TRBJ1-4, with 9 bases fitting TRBD1. Germline lookup yields CDR1 LNHDA and CDR2 SQIVND (reference sequence). Trimming took 6 bases from V and 8 from J; bases not matched to a gene: 10. This CDR3 contains 15 residues. CDR3 bases: TGTGCCAGTAGACATTCCGGGACAGGGAGGGAAAAACTGTTTTTT. As protein: CASRHSGTGREKLFF.

The chain recombines TRBV18 with TRBJ2-6; D perhaps matches TRBD1 (6 bases). With 6 bases removed from V and 4 bases from J, the gap between germline ends came to 10 bases. Per germline, CDR1 KGHSH and CDR2 LQKENI. The CDR3 has 14 amino acids. The DNA for the CDR3 is TGTGCCAGCTCCCAGGGGAGCGGGGCCAACGTCCTGACTTTC. It codes for CASSQGSGANVLTF.

This clone appeared a single time. The genes are TRBV6-6 and TRBJ1-1, with 8 bases fitting TRBD1. Germline V gene sequence: CDR1 MNHNY, CDR2 SVGAGI (reference sequence). Losses at the gene ends were 0 bases for V and 7 bases for J; bases not matched to a gene: 7. This CDR3 contains 15 residues. In nucleotides, the CDR3 is TGTGCCAGCAGTTACTCGATCAGGGGGACAGGTGAAGCTTTCTTT. This encodes CASSYSIRGTGEAFF.

The gene calls are TRBV14 and TRBJ2-3, with 7 bases that match TRBD2. CDR3 length: 17 residues. Trimming took 3 bases from V and 0 from J; bases not matched to a gene: 9. Germline V CDR1 and CDR2: SGHDN, FVKESK. CDR3 DNA sequence: TGTGCCAGCAGCCACTGGAGCGGGGTTCCTAGCACAGATACGCAGTATTTT. It codes for CASSHWSGVPSTDTQYF.

The CDR3 region is CASSLTGGPYNEQFF. CDR3 DNA sequence: TGCGCCAGCAGCTTGACAGGGGGACCTTACAATGAGCAGTTCTTC. The chain recombines TRBV5-1 with TRBJ2-1, with TRBD1 matching 8 bases. V gave up 1 base and J gave up 4 bases; unmatched junction bases: 4. CDR3 size: 15 residues. CDR1 and CDR2 from the germline V gene are SGHRS and YFSETQ.